The rows below give T cell receptor beta chains drawn from one sample of a study of blood T cell repertoires in COVID-19. The method was immunoSEQ multiplex PCR; TCRdb's version includes in-frame clones alone and lacks a portion of them. The profile shows fewer than 90,000 clones, approximately 86% of them singletons. Input material: peripheral blood. These receptors came from a man aged 45-65 years with active or convalescent COVID-19. Both conserved end residues are trimmed from each CDR3.

j_gene,v_gene,CDR3aa
TRBJ1-1,TRBV5-1,ASSLESVNTEAF
TRBJ1-4,TRBV7-9,ASSLSGGDEKLF
TRBJ2-7,TRBV29-1,SVAGTGGGYEQY
TRBJ2-2,TRBV19,ASNGLANTGELF
TRBJ1-6,TRBV5-8,ASSLGPYNSPLH
TRBJ1-5,TRBV12-1,ASSLNRDSNQPQH
TRBJ2-6,TRBV28,ASTSGGAGSGANVLT
TRBJ2-6,TRBV2,ASSERDSGANVLT
TRBJ2-1,TRBV7-8,ASSFGGGSTGVDEQF
TRBJ2-2,TRBV4-3,ASSSSAGLITGELF
TRBJ1-2,TRBV19,ASSIWTGGGYT
TRBJ1-4,TRBV5-1,ASSVTGGPEKLF
TRBJ2-5,TRBV18,ASSPTSGAPGTQY
TRBJ2-5,TRBV6-5,ASSYSDRAPETQY
TRBJ1-4,TRBV15,ATSRGQISTNEKLF
TRBJ2-5,TRBV10-3,AISAGTDQETQY
TRBJ1-4,TRBV27,ASRTGANEKLF
TRBJ2-7,TRBV6-2/TRBV6-3,ASSRTRQGESEQY
TRBJ1-2,TRBV5-4,ASSLVAGNYGYT
TRBJ2-2,TRBV9,ASSVDTSGVGGELF
TRBJ1-5,TRBV7-9,ASSAGNQPQH
TRBJ2-1,TRBV10-2,ASSPPGNEQF
TRBJ1-1,TRBV12-3/TRBV12-4,ASRDGGNTEAF